This is a list of T cell receptor beta chains from one sample in a study of identical twins. TCRdb called the 5' RACE reads again in MiXCR, with one record for every CDR3 protein. Of 250,000 to 350,000 distinct CDR3 sequences listed, roughly 8.6% are singletons. Separately, the same data were catalogued under a study of yellow fever vaccine responses in identical twins.

Sequenced input: memory (CD45RO+) T cells sorted from blood. These receptors came from a woman aged 18-29 years in good health. Each CDR3 is given with its conserved first and last residue. D genes are given only for firm matches. The listing skips clone size in some rows; elsewhere it reads once, few, many or a size class.

CDR3 protein	CDR3 DNA	clone size	V gene	D gene	J gene
CASSLGGLLAKNIQYF	TGTGCCAGCAGTTTAGGGGGGCTACTAGCCAAAAACATTCAGTACTTC	many	TRBV12-3/TRBV12-4	NA	TRBJ2-4
CASRVSVYTEAFF	TGTGCCAGCAGGGTCAGTGTGTACACTGAAGCTTTCTTT	few	TRBV6-6	NA	TRBJ1-1
CASSRGRSLGWNEQFF	TGCGCCAGCAGCCGTGGGAGGAGCTTGGGTTGGAATGAGCAGTTCTTC	NA	TRBV4-1	NA	TRBJ2-1
CASSWGPVEDTEAFF	TGCGCCAGCAGCTGGGGGCCCGTCGAGGACACTGAAGCTTTCTTT	NA	TRBV5-1	NA	TRBJ1-1
CASRRFDTGELFF	TGTGCCAGCAGGAGGTTTGACACCGGGGAGCTGTTTTTT	few	TRBV2	NA	TRBJ2-2
CSVHRGAGTEAFF	TGCAGCGTACACAGGGGGGCGGGAACTGAAGCTTTCTTT	few	TRBV29-1	TRBD1	TRBJ1-1
CSASSGFNYGYTF	TGCAGTGCTAGTTCGGGCTTTAACTATGGCTACACCTTC	NA	TRBV20-1	NA	TRBJ1-2
CASSQEGDSPLHF	TGTGCCAGCAGCCAAGAGGGCGATTCACCCCTCCACTTT	few	TRBV3-1	NA	TRBJ1-6
CASSTGLASNEQFF	TGTGCCAGCAGCACGGGACTAGCGAGCAATGAGCAGTTCTTC	NA	TRBV7-7	TRBD2	TRBJ2-1
CASSWGEGPPSYNEQFF	TGTGCCAGCAGCTGGGGGGAGGGCCCACCCTCCTACAATGAGCAGTTCTTC	few	TRBV5-5	TRBD2	TRBJ2-1
CASSLEMWETQYF	TGTGCCAGCAGCTTAGAAATGTGGGAGACCCAGTACTTC	many	TRBV7-8	NA	TRBJ2-5
CSAQEYVRTGEQFF	TGCAGTGCCCAGGAGTACGTCAGGACTGGGGAGCAGTTCTTC	NA	TRBV20-1	NA	TRBJ2-1
CASSPGAVNTEAFF	TGTGCCAGCAGCCCGGGGGCGGTGAACACTGAAGCTTTCTTT	many	TRBV3-1	NA	TRBJ1-1
CASSQDTQYF	TGTGCCAGCAGTCAAGATACGCAGTATTTT	many	TRBV12-3/TRBV12-4	NA	TRBJ2-3
CSARGLAGAREQFF	TGCAGTGCTAGAGGACTAGCGGGAGCTCGGGAGCAGTTCTTC	many	TRBV20-1	TRBD2	TRBJ2-1
CASNLGQGRNEQYF	TGTGCCAGCAACCTAGGACAGGGTCGGAACGAGCAGTACTTC	many	TRBV2	TRBD1	TRBJ2-7
CASREFFQGSNYGYTF	TGTGCCAGCAGAGAATTTTTCCAGGGCTCAAACTATGGCTACACCTTC	many	TRBV6-1	NA	TRBJ1-2
CASSVSWGSTDTQYF	TGTGCCAGCAGCGTGTCATGGGGAAGCACAGATACGCAGTATTTT	few	TRBV9	NA	TRBJ2-3
CASSESAGALNEQFF	TGCGCCAGCAGTGAGTCGGCGGGAGCCTTGAATGAGCAGTTCTTC	few	TRBV10-1	TRBD2	TRBJ2-1
CASREQGERYGYTF	TGTGCCAGCAGGGAACAGGGGGAACGATATGGCTACACCTTC	NA	TRBV6-1	TRBD1	TRBJ1-2
CASSQGGGSQPQHF	TGTGCCAGCAGCCAAGGGGGGGGGAGTCAGCCCCAGCATTTT	few	TRBV3-1	NA	TRBJ1-5
CSVGDRYGYTF	TGCAGCGTGGGGGACCGCTATGGCTACACCTTC	many	TRBV29-1	NA	TRBJ1-2
CASSQTNSYEQYF	TGTGCCAGCAGCCAAACCAATTCCTACGAGCAGTACTTC	NA	TRBV4-2	NA	TRBJ2-7
CASSLQNNQPQHF	TGTGCCAGCAGTTTACAGAACAATCAGCCCCAGCATTTT	few	TRBV12-3/TRBV12-4	NA	TRBJ1-5
CASSWGQGVFEQYF	TGTGCCAGCAGCTGGGGACAGGGAGTATTCGAGCAGTACTTC	few	TRBV5-5	TRBD1	TRBJ2-7
CSARDLSSGSMGGGELFF	TGCAGTGCTAGAGATCTTTCTAGCGGGAGTATGGGGGGCGGGGAGCTGTTTTTT	NA	TRBV20-1	TRBD2	TRBJ2-2
CASSAGLTIDTQYF	TGTGCCAGCAGCGCGGGACTTACCATAGATACGCAGTATTTT	few	TRBV11-2	NA	TRBJ2-3
CASSTSTGSKAEAFF	TGTGCCAGCAGCACCTCGACAGGGTCTAAGGCTGAAGCTTTCTTT	many	TRBV6-1	TRBD1	TRBJ1-1
CASGGASDTGELFF	TGTGCCAGCGGGGGTGCCTCGGACACCGGGGAGCTGTTTTTT	few	TRBV9	NA	TRBJ2-2
CASSQDSGNGYTF	TGTGCCAGCAGCCAAGATAGCGGGAATGGCTACACCTTC	many	TRBV4-2	NA	TRBJ1-2
CASSLGVSNYEQYF	TGTGCCAGCAGCTTAGGTGTCAGCAACTACGAGCAGTACTTC	many	TRBV11-2	NA	TRBJ2-7
CASSVQGYNEQFF	TGTGCCAGCAGCGTACAGGGCTACAATGAGCAGTTCTTC	many	TRBV10-1	NA	TRBJ2-1
CSVKTDYNEQFF	TGCAGCGTCAAAACTGATTACAATGAGCAGTTCTTC	NA	TRBV29-1	NA	TRBJ2-1
CASSHQGINTGELFF	TGTGCCAGCAGTCACCAGGGGATAAACACCGGGGAGCTGTTTTTT	many	TRBV12-3/TRBV12-4	NA	TRBJ2-2
CASSFVRGRNTGELFF	TGTGCCAGCAGTTTCGTCAGGGGGCGAAACACCGGGGAGCTGTTTTTT	many	TRBV28	TRBD1	TRBJ2-2
CASSPNGGNGYEQYF	TGTGCCAGCAGCCCGAATGGGGGGAATGGCTACGAGCAGTACTTC	few	TRBV9	NA	TRBJ2-7
CASSYRDSKGYTF	TGTGCCAGCAGTTACAGGGACAGTAAGGGCTACACCTTC	NA	TRBV27	TRBD1	TRBJ1-2
CASSFSLAGSNEQFF	TGTGCCAGCAGCTTCAGCCTAGCGGGTTCGAATGAGCAGTTCTTC	few	TRBV11-2	TRBD2	TRBJ2-1
CSARYLWRGANVLTF	TGCAGTGCGCGATACTTATGGCGTGGGGCCAACGTCCTGACTTTC	many	TRBV20-1	NA	TRBJ2-6
CSARVGPLNYGYTF	TGCAGTGCTAGAGTGGGACCGCTAAACTATGGCTACACCTTC	many	TRBV20-1	NA	TRBJ1-2
CSVEDSGSLAEQFF	TGCAGCGTTGAAGATAGCGGCAGTTTGGCTGAGCAGTTCTTC	NA	TRBV29-1	NA	TRBJ2-1
CSASRGAWTDTQYF	TGCAGCGCCAGCAGGGGGGCTTGGACAGATACGCAGTATTTT	few	TRBV29-1	NA	TRBJ2-3
CASSYSSGLAETSTDTQYF	TGTGCCAGCAGTTACTCAAGCGGACTAGCTGAGACTAGCACAGATACGCAGTATTTT	many	TRBV6-2/TRBV6-3	TRBD2	TRBJ2-3
CSVVGYEQFF	TGCAGCGTTGTGGGGTATGAGCAGTTCTTC	many	TRBV29-1	NA	TRBJ2-1
CATSDWTDGYTF	TGTGCCACCAGTGATTGGACGGATGGCTACACCTTC	NA	TRBV24-1	NA	TRBJ1-2
CSALLGAGGSYNSPLHF	TGCAGTGCCCTCCTGGGGGCGGGAGGCTCCTATAATTCACCCCTCCACTTT	few	TRBV20-1	NA	TRBJ1-6
CASSFQVGGPNSPLHF	TGTGCCAGCAGCTTTCAAGTAGGGGGTCCTAATTCACCCCTCCACTTT	NA	TRBV7-9	NA	TRBJ1-6
CASTTLSGANVLTF	TGTGCCAGCACAACACTTTCTGGGGCCAACGTCCTGACTTTC	few	TRBV28	NA	TRBJ2-6